This TCR beta chain comes out of a study of T cell responses to AZD1222 COVID-19 vaccine. Whole-study findings and limits: Repertoire sampling happened only post peak T cell response. Among those given AZD1222, only 5 to 7 were seropositive at baseline. The study found Spike-specific TCR breadth and depth rose after two AZD1222 doses. Donor demographics were predominantly white British with a female majority; clonal diversity may be underestimated.

Germline loops: CDR1 MDHEN, CDR2 SYDVKM. The trim removed 7 bases at V and 4 bases at J, leaving 1 base unmatched. CDR3 length equals 12 residues. With regard to this clone: What it recognizes is unknown.

The protocol was immunoSEQ multiplex PCR, while the TCRdb copy is restricted to in-frame clones and leaves out a portion. The sample records 100,000 or so clones, around nine tenths being singletons. The origin of this receptor is an adult in good health. This chain links TRBV28 with TRBJ2-3; TRBD2 matches at 8 bases. This specimen was peripheral blood, taken on day 0 of AZD1222 vaccination. In DNA form, the CDR3 reads TGTGCCAGCACCGGGGGGGCAGATACGCAGTATTTT. Translating it yields CASTGGADTQYF.